This TCR beta chain was sequenced during a study of blood T cells in healthy people across ages. Trimming shortened V by 1 base and J by 8 bases, and 8 bases separated the two germline ends. There are 12 residues in the CDR3. Per the germline V gene, CDR1 is LGHNA and CDR2 is YNFKEQ. Only a few counts were recorded for this clonotype. Next came a second PCR, run for about 7 to 12 cycles, which used a sample-barcoded 5' primer along with a J-beta primer mix. One entry per CDR3 protein, called by TCRdb with MiXCR from the 5' RACE reads. The sample lists around 780,000 distinct CDR3 sequences; roughly three fifths were seen once.

This rearrangement joins TRBV4-2 to TRBJ1-2; D not certain. This TCR came from a man aged 35 to 55 in good health. Material: blood. The CDR3 loop reads CASSQGAGGYTF. CDR3 DNA sequence: TGTGCCAGCAGCCAAGGTGCAGGCGGCTACACCTTC.